One sample yielded the 7 T cell receptor beta chains listed below, sequenced in a study of shared clonotypes between healthy human individuals. Produced via immunoSEQ multiplex PCR; TCRdb's table is partial and in-frame only. The table lists 2 million to 2.5 million clones, approximately 93% of them singletons. Sequenced material: naive CD4+ T cells from PBMCs. Sample subset: CD45RA+ positively selected. These receptors came from a man younger than 35 in good health. Some clones in this sample may be carry-over from other donors' samples.

This clone was found once. This chain connects TRBV7-8 to TRBJ2-1; 9 bases are a match to TRBD2. CDR1 and CDR2 (germline): SGHVS, FQNEAQ. Germline trimming cut 6 bases from V and 4 bases from J; bases unmatched to any gene: 10. CDR3 length: 16 residues. CDR3: CASRYRSSGAYNEQFF. Written as DNA, the CDR3 is TGTGCCAGCAGATATAGGTCTAGCGGGGCTTACAATGAGCAGTTCTTC.

V gene TRBV19 combines with J gene TRBJ2-2; 8 bases map to TRBD1. The V segment lost 6 bases and the J segment 5 bases; nucleotides outside the gene matches: 8. Germline V lookup: CDR1 LNHDA, CDR2 SQIVND (reference sequence). The CDR3 loop spans 15 amino acids. CDR3 coding DNA: TGTGCCAGTAGGCAACCGGGACAGGCAACCGGGGAGCTGTTTTTT. Its translation is CASRQPGQATGELFF.

Turning to this clone: Different DNA sequences within this sample yield the same CDR3. The V and J genes are TRBV7-9 and TRBJ2-5; maybe TRBD1 (5 bases). In germline, CDR1 is SEHNR, CDR2 FQNEAQ (reference sequence). Trimming left V 2 bases short and J 5 bases short, with 6 bases between. The CDR3 spans 12 residues. The CDR3 loop reads CASSLQGETQYF. In DNA, the CDR3 is TGTGCCAGCAGCTTACAGGGCGAGACCCAGTACTTC.

The gene calls are TRBV12-5 and TRBJ2-1, with D tentatively TRBD1 (6 bases). The length of the CDR3 is 15 residues. Germline V gene lookup returns CDR1 LGHNT and CDR2 FRNRAP. Trimming stripped 3 bases from V and 3 bases from J, with 12 bases between. CDR3 sequence: CASGLAGANYNEQFF. Here the CDR3 DNA reads TGTGCTAGTGGTTTAGCAGGGGCGAACTACAATGAGCAGTTCTTC. The whole variable domain, remainder taken from reference TRBV12-5 and TRBJ2-1, is DARVTQTPRHKVTEMGQEVTMRCQPILGHNTVFWYRQTMMQGLELLAYFRNRAPLDDSGMPKDRFSAEMPDATLATLKIQPSEPRDSAVYFCASGLAGANYNEQFFGPGTRLTVL.

The chain uses TRBV5-8 and TRBJ1-5; 8 bases map to TRBD1. The CDR3 contains 16 residues. From germline, CDR1 is SGHTS and CDR2 YDEGEE. Losses at the gene ends were 3 bases for V and 6 bases for J; bases not matched to a gene: 11. Here the CDR3 reads CASSWGSAGGPQPQHF. As DNA, the CDR3 is TGTGCCAGCAGCTGGGGGTCGGCAGGGGGCCCTCAGCCCCAGCATTTT.

This clone has only one observation. The chain recombines TRBV18 with TRBJ1-1, with 7 bases identical to TRBD1. Germline CDR1 is KGHSH and CDR2 is LQKENI. The length of the CDR3 is 15 residues. V was clipped by 4 bases and J by 4 bases; unmatched bases: 9. The CDR3 DNA follows: TGTGCCAGCTCACTCTTTAAAGGGGGCGGCACTGAAGCTTTCTTT. This gives the protein CASSLFKGGGTEAFF.

V is TRBV4-1 and J is TRBJ1-5, with 7 bases that match TRBD1. The CDR3 length is 14 residues. V gave up 3 bases and J gave up 2 bases; unmatched junction bases: 1. In germline, CDR1 is MGHRA, CDR2 YSYEKL. The CDR3 DNA is TGCGCCAGCAGCCAGGGGACAGGCAATCAGCCCCAGCATTTT. As protein: CASSQGTGNQPQHF.